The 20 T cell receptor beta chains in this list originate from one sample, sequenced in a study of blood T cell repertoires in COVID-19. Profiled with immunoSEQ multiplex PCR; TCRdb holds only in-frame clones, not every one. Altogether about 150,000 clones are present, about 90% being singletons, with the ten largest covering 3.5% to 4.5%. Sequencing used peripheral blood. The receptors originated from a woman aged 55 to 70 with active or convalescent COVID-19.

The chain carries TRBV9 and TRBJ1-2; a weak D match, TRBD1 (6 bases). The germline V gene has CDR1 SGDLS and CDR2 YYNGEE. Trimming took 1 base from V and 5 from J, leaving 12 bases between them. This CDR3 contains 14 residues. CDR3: CASSVHGTPYGYTF. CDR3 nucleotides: TGTGCCAGCAGCGTACACGGGACACCTTATGGCTACACCTTC.

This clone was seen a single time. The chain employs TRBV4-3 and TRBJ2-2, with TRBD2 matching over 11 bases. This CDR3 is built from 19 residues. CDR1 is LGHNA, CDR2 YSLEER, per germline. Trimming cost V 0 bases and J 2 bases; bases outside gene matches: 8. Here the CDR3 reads CASSQDPGLAEINTGELFF. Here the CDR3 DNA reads TGCGCCAGCAGCCAAGATCCGGGACTAGCGGAAATAAACACCGGGGAGCTGTTTTTT.

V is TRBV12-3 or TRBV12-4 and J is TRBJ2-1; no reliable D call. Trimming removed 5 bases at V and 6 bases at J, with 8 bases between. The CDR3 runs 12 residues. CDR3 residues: CASSLRRNEQFF. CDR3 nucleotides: TGTGCCAGCAGTCTGAGGCGCAATGAGCAGTTCTTC.

CDR3 loop: CASSGSEAPNTEAFF. The DNA for the CDR3 is TGTGCCAGCAGTGGGTCCGAGGCTCCGAACACTGAAGCTTTCTTT. The J gene is TRBJ1-1, the V gene TRBV6-2 or TRBV6-3, with unresolved D. The V end lost 5 bases, the J end lost 1 base, and 14 bases lay between the germline ends. The CDR3 sequence is 15 residues long. Germline V gene data show CDR1 as MNHEY and CDR2 as SVGEGT.

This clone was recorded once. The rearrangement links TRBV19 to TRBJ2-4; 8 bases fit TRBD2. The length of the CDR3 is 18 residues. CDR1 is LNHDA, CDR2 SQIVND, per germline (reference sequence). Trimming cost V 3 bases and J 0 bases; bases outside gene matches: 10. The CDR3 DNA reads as TGTGCCAGTAGTATTTACGGGGGGGGAATTATAGCCAAAAACATTCAGTACTTC. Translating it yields CASSIYGGGIIAKNIQYF.

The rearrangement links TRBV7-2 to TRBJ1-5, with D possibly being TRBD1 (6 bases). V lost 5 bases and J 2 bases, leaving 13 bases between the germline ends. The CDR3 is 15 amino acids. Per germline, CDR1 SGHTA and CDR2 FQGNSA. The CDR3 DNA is TGTGCCAGCAGCCAACAGGGTGGGGGCAATCAGCCCCAGCATTTT. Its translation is CASSQQGGGNQPQHF.

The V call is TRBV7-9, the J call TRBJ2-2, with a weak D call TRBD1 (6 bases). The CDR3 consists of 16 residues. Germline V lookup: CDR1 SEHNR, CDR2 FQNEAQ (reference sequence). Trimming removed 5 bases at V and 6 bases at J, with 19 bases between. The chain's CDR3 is CASSPQRTVVPGELFF. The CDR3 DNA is TGTGCCAGCAGCCCCCAACGGACAGTTGTTCCCGGGGAGCTGTTTTTT.

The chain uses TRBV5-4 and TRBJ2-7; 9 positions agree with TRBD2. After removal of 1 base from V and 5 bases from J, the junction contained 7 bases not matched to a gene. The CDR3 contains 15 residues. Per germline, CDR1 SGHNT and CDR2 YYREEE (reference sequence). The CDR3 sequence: CASSLFAGGPNEQYF. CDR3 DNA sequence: TGTGCCAGCAGCTTGTTTGCGGGGGGGCCTAACGAGCAGTACTTC.

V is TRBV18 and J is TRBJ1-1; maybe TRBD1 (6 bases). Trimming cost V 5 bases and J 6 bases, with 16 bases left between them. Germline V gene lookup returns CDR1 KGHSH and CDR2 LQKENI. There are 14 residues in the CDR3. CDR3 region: CASSTKGGRAEAFF. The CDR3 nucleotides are TGTGCCAGCTCAACAAAGGGGGGGCGCGCTGAAGCTTTCTTT.

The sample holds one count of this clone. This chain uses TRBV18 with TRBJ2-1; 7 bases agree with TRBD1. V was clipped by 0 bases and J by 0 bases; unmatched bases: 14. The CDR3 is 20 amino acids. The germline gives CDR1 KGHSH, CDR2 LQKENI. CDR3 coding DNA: TGTGCCAGCTCACCACCTAACCAGAGGACAGGATTAGACTCCTACAATGAGCAGTTCTTC. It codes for CASSPPNQRTGLDSYNEQFF.

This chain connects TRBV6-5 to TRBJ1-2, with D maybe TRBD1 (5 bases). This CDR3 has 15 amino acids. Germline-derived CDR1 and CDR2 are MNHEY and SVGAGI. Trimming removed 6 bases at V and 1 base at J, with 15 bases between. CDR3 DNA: TGTGCCAGCAGGAGCCAAGGGCAGGGTAACTATGGCTACACCTTC. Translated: CASRSQGQGNYGYTF.

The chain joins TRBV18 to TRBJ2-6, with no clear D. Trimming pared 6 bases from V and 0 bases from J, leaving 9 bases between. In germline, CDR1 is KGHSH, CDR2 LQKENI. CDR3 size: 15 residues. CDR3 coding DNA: TGTGCCAGCTCCCCCGAGTACTCTGGGGCCAACGTCCTGACTTTC. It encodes CASSPEYSGANVLTF.

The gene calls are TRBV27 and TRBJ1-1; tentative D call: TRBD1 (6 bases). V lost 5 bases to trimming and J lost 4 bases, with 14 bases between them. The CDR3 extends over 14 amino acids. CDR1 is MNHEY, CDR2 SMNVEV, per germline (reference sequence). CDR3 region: CASSLQQGSTEAFF. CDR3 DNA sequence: TGTGCCAGCAGTCTTCAACAGGGAAGCACTGAAGCTTTCTTT.

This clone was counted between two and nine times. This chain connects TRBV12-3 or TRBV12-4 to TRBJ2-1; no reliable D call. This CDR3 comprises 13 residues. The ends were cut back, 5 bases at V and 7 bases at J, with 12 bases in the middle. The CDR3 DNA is TGTGCCAGCAGTCTCCGACTTCCTAATGAGCAGTTCTTC. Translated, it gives CASSLRLPNEQFF.

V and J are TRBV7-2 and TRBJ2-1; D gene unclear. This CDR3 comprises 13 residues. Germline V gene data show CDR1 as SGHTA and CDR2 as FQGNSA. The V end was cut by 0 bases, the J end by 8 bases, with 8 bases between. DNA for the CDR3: TGTGCCAGCAGCTTAGCATTTAGTGATGAGCAGTTCTTC. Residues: CASSLAFSDEQFF.

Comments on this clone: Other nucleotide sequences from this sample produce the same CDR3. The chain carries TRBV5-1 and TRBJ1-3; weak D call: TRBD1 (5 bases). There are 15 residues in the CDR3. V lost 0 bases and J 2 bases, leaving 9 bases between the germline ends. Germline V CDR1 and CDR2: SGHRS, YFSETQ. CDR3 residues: CASSLETGAGNTIYF. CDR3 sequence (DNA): TGCGCCAGCAGCTTGGAGACGGGGGCTGGAAACACCATATATTTT.

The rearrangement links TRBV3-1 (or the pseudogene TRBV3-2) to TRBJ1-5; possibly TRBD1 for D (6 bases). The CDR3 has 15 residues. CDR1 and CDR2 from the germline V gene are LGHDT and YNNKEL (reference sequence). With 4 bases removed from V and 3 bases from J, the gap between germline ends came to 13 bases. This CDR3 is CASSLLQGPNQPQHF. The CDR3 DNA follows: TGTGCCAGCAGCCTCCTGCAGGGGCCCAATCAGCCCCAGCATTTT.

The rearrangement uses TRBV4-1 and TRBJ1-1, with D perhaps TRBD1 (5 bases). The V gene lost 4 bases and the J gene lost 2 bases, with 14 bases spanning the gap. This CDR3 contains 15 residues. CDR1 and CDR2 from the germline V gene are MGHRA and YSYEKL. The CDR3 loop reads CASSLFSGGNTEAFF. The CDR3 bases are TGCGCCAGCAGCCTTTTTTCGGGGGGAAACACTGAAGCTTTCTTT.

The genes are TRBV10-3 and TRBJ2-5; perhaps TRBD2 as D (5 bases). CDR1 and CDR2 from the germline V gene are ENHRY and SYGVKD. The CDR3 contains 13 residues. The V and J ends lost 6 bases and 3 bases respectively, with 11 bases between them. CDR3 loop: CAIRRTEKETQYF. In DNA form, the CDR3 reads TGTGCCATCAGAAGGACTGAGAAAGAGACCCAGTACTTC.

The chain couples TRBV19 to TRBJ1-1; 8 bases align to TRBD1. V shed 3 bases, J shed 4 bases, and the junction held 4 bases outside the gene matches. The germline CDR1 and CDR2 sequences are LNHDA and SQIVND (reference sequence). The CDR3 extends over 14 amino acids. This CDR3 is CASSIRTGTTEAFF. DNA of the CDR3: TGTGCCAGTAGTATCCGGACAGGGACCACTGAAGCTTTCTTT.